This T cell receptor (beta chain) is from a study of PD-L1 blockade in urothelial cancer. The time point was: peripheral blood 6 weeks after treatment start. Sequencing was performed with immunoSEQ multiplex PCR; in TCRdb, only in-frame clones are kept and a portion is missing. This table has approximately 44,000 clones, 91% appearing once. From germline, CDR1 is SGHNT and CDR2 YYREEE (reference sequence). The V gene lost 6 bases and the J gene lost 2 bases, with 11 bases spanning the gap. The CDR3 is 13 residues long. The specimen was PBMCs, collected around atezolizumab (anti-PD-L1) treatment. This receptor was taken from a man aged 70-80 years with urothelial cancer. The genes are TRBV5-4 and TRBJ1-2; TRBD1 is a possible D gene (5 bases). The DNA for the CDR3 is TGTGCCAGCACCGCGACAGTGAACTATGGCTACACCTTC. Its protein product is CASTATVNYGYTF.